Listed here are 11 T cell receptor beta chains from one sample, sequenced in a study of blood T cell repertoires in COVID-19. TCRdb's table, derived via immunoSEQ multiplex PCR, lists solely in-frame clones and lacks some. Here the sample spans roughly 310,000 clones, 70% to 90% being singletons. The sample was PBMCs or T cells enriched from blood (not recorded which). The source is a woman aged 40 to 50 who had recovered from COVID-19.

The CDR3 DNA is TGTGCCAGCTCACCCGACAGCAGGAACACTGAAGCTTTCTTT. It encodes CASSPDSRNTEAFF. The V call is TRBV18, the J call TRBJ1-1, with D perhaps TRBD1 (5 bases). V lost 3 bases, J lost 1 base, and 9 bases lay in between. The CDR3 loop spans 14 amino acids. Germline V CDR1 and CDR2: KGHSH, LQKENI.

V is TRBV7-3 and J is TRBJ2-3; 8 bases match TRBD2. The CDR3 loop spans 16 amino acids. Germline-derived CDR1 and CDR2 are SGHTA and FQGTGA. The J segment lost 4 bases and the V segment lost 3 bases, leaving 9 bases of the junction unmatched. The CDR3 DNA is TGTGCCAGCAGCTTGATTAGCACCGGGGGGGCAGATACGCAGTATTTT. This translates into CASSLISTGGADTQYF.

The rearrangement uses TRBV6-5 and TRBJ1-4, with D possibly TRBD1 on 6 matching bases. There are 14 residues in the CDR3. Germline V CDR1 and CDR2: MNHEY, SVGAGI. With 10 bases removed from V and 4 bases from J, the gap between germline ends came to 16 bases. Here the CDR3 DNA reads TGTGCCACCGGCCTTTACAGGGATAATGAAAAACTGTTTTTT. Translating it yields CATGLYRDNEKLFF.

The chain employs TRBV24-1 and TRBJ2-5, with D possibly matching TRBD1 (5 bases). CDR1 and CDR2 (germline): KGHDR, SFDVKD. This CDR3 region has 13 residues. Deletions cut 6 bases from V and 7 bases from J, with 14 bases between. The CDR3 DNA reads as TGTGCCACCAGTCCCGGGCCCCAGGGGACCCAGTACTTC. Protein product: CATSPGPQGTQYF.

The chain employs TRBV3-1 (or the pseudogene TRBV3-2) and TRBJ2-3; 9 bases match TRBD2. Trimming removed 5 bases from V and 9 bases from J; junction bases left unmatched: 9. The CDR3 is 14 residues long. CDR1 and CDR2 (germline): LGHDT, YNNKEL (reference sequence). The CDR3 sequence: CASSLRGGDDTQYF. The CDR3 nucleotides are TGTGCCAGCAGCTTGCGGGGGGGCGACGACACGCAGTATTTT.

There are a few counts of this clone. This chain uses TRBV6-1 with TRBJ1-5; D unclear. CDR3 length: 15 residues. V shed 2 bases and J shed 5 bases, with 13 bases lying between them. Germline V gives CDR1 MNHNS, CDR2 SASEGT. The CDR3 bases are TGTGCCAGCAGTGAACTGACAACTCTTCATCAGCCCCAGCATTTT. As protein: CASSELTTLHQPQHF.

This clone occurred a few times. The chain links TRBV28 to TRBJ2-7; TRBD2 might be the D (6 bases). The V gene's germline CDR1 is MDHEN and CDR2 SYDVKM. This CDR3 region has 14 residues. CDR3 protein: CAVEGFADSYEQYF. In DNA form, the CDR3 reads TGTGCTGTGGAGGGGTTCGCCGATTCCTACGAGCAGTACTTC.

This chain connects TRBV24-1 to TRBJ2-1; possibly TRBD1 for D (6 bases). The V gene lost 3 bases and the J gene lost 2 bases, with 10 bases spanning the gap. The CDR3 sequence is 15 residues long. Germline V gene lookup returns CDR1 KGHDR and CDR2 SFDVKD. The CDR3 coding sequence is TGTGCCACCAGTGATGAACAGGGTGCCTACAATGAGCAGTTCTTC. It codes for CATSDEQGAYNEQFF.

This sequence joins TRBV27 and TRBJ1-2; D unresolved. Germline V gives CDR1 MNHEY, CDR2 SMNVEV (reference sequence). There are 15 residues in the CDR3. V lost 3 bases and J lost 0, with 11 bases in between. CDR3 in amino acids: CASSFRGLSNYGYTF. The CDR3 DNA follows: TGTGCCAGCAGTTTCCGGGGTCTCTCTAACTATGGCTACACCTTC.

This chain joins TRBV29-1 and TRBJ2-3; D gene ambiguous. Germline V lookup: CDR1 SQVTM, CDR2 ANQGSEA. V was trimmed by 3 bases and J by 1 base, leaving 11 bases between them. The CDR3 length is 14 residues. The CDR3 is CSVESRLGTDTQYF. The CDR3 nucleotides read TGCAGCGTTGAGAGTAGATTGGGCACAGATACGCAGTATTTT.

V and J are TRBV5-4 and TRBJ2-7, with D tentatively TRBD1 (6 bases). Germline loops: CDR1 SGHNT, CDR2 YYREEE (reference sequence). The CDR3 totals 16 residues. V lost 0 bases and J lost 7, with 20 bases in between. The CDR3 DNA follows: TGTGCCAGCAGCTTGGATGGCCCACCCAGGGGAGAGGAGCAGTACTTC. The encoded protein is CASSLDGPPRGEEQYF.